A single sample gave rise to the 9 T cell receptor beta chains below, sequenced in a study of Graves' ophthalmopathy and Graves' hyperthyroidism. RNA served as the template for amplifying TCR beta CDR3 regions. An initial RT-PCR round employing HTBI primers preceded a second-round multiplex PCR. TCRdb re-derived calls from the multiplex PCR reads in MiXCR, one entry per CDR3 protein. The table records approximately 640,000 distinct CDR3 sequences, over 40% of them present only once. Material for sequencing was peripheral blood. These receptors were collected from an adult man with Graves' ophthalmopathy.

A few counts support this clonotype. This sequence joins TRBV20-1 and TRBJ1-6, with D maybe TRBD1 (5 bases). Deletions cut 0 bases from V and 2 bases from J, with 11 bases between. The CDR3 is made up of 16 amino acids. Germline CDR1 reads DFQATT; CDR2 reads SNEGSKA (reference sequence). The CDR3 protein is CSARDLGEPYNSPLHF. CDR3 DNA: TGCAGTGCTAGAGATTTGGGGGAACCCTATAATTCACCCCTCCACTTT.

This clonotype was counted many times. The junction shows a germline mismatch at one end, possibly a read error. This chain links TRBV7-7 with TRBJ2-5; TRBD1 matches 10 bases. Germline CDR1 and CDR2: SSHAT and FNYEAQ (reference sequence). The CDR3 runs to 15 residues. This CDR3 reads CASSLGTGAGETQYF. The CDR3, as DNA: TGTGCTAGCAGCCTGGGGACAGGGGCGGGAGAGACCCAGTACTTC.

The chain is built from TRBV29-1 and TRBJ1-2; 9 nucleotides line up with TRBD1. The ends lost 7 bases at V and 0 bases at J; junction bases unmatched: 9. CDR1 and CDR2 from the germline V gene are SQVTM and ANQGSEA. This CDR3 is 15 amino acids long. The CDR3, as DNA: TGCAGCGCCCGGACAGGGGACCACACTAACTATGGCTACACCTTC. Translating it yields CSARTGDHTNYGYTF.

This clonotype appeared many times. For the CDR3, the DNA is TGTGCCACCAGTGGTTCGGATACCTATGGCTACACCTTC. It specifies CATSGSDTYGYTF. V is TRBV24-1 and J is TRBJ1-2, with D unclear. V lost 5 bases, J lost 4 bases, and 10 bases lay in between. Germline V gene sequence: CDR1 KGHDR, CDR2 SFDVKD. This CDR3 has 13 amino acids.

In regard to this clonotype: This may stem from a read error, because a much larger clone lies one nucleotide away. The chain couples TRBV10-3 to TRBJ1-4; 9 bases fit TRBD1. The ends lost 6 bases at V and 13 bases at J; junction bases unmatched: 12. Germline assignment: CDR1 ENHRY and CDR2 SYGVKD. The CDR3 loop spans 14 amino acids. The CDR3: CAIRVGQGIQRLFF. CDR3 DNA: TGTGCCATCAGGGTCGGACAGGGGATACAGCGACTGTTTTTT.

V and J are TRBV25-1 and TRBJ2-7; 7 bases are a match to TRBD1. The V and J ends lost 4 bases and 3 bases, in that order; junction bases with no gene match: 9. CDR1 and CDR2 from the germline V gene are MGHDK and SYGVNS. This CDR3 is built from 15 residues. This chain's CDR3 is CASSAWDSENYEQYF. The CDR3 DNA reads as TGTGCCAGCAGTGCTTGGGACAGCGAAAACTACGAGCAGTACTTC.

This clonotype was found many times. The V and J genes are TRBV9 and TRBJ1-5, with a tentative D call TRBD1 (5 bases). Per the germline V gene, CDR1 is SGDLS and CDR2 is YYNGEE. The ends were cut back, 3 bases at V and 5 bases at J, with 9 bases in the middle. This CDR3 contains 13 residues. The CDR3 DNA reads as TGTGCCAGCAGCGACCGGGGGGATCAGCCCCAGCATTTT. This gives the protein CASSDRGDQPQHF. The full variable domain, completed using reference TRBV9 and TRBJ1-5, is DSGVTQTPKHLITATGQRVTLRCSPRSGDLSVYWYQQSLDQGLQFLIQYYNGEERAKGNILERFSAQQFPDLHSELNLSSLELGDSALYFCASSDRGDQPQHFGDGTRLSIL.

The chain joins TRBV5-6 to TRBJ2-2; 8 positions agree with TRBD2. Per germline, CDR1 SGHDT and CDR2 YYEEEE. This CDR3 is built from 15 residues. V lost 0 bases to trimming and J lost 3 bases; unmatched junction nucleotides: 1. The CDR3 loop is CASSLVGGDTGELFF. In nucleotides, the CDR3 is TGTGCCAGCAGCTTGGTCGGGGGGGACACCGGGGAGCTGTTTTTT.

This clonotype has a handful of counts. The chain uses TRBV9 and TRBJ1-2, with 10 nucleotides matching TRBD1. This CDR3 spans 16 amino acids. Germline-derived CDR1 and CDR2 are SGDLS and YYNGEE. V shed 4 bases and J 4 bases; nucleotides not matched to a gene: 10. The CDR3 loop is CASSPQDRGFGYGYTF. The CDR3 region has the DNA TGTGCCAGCAGCCCCCAGGACAGGGGGTTTGGCTATGGCTACACCTTC.